A single T cell receptor (beta chain) is shown here with its context. This entry comes from a study of blood T cell repertoires in COVID-19. At the level of the study: COVID-19 samples collected from the United States, Italy and Spain covered acute and convalescent phases.

The CDR3 loop spans 15 amino acids. Germline-derived CDR1 and CDR2 are SNHLY and FYNNEI. Trimming took off 1 base at V and 7 bases at J, with 14 bases between the two ends. Methods used by the authors: Counts of nucleated cells, estimated from reference gene primer amplification, were obtained. Produced via immunoSEQ multiplex PCR; TCRdb's table is partial and in-frame only. That table is the source of V, J and clone size, and D and trimming were worked out from the DNA. The data hold 250,000 to 300,000 clones, with around 87% observed a single time. The clonotype was recovered from a woman between 55 and 75 years old with COVID-19, enrolled during active disease. The genes are TRBV2 and TRBJ1-5; D ambiguous. Specimen: peripheral blood. CDR3 residues: CASSEGAVSGQPQHF. DNA for the CDR3: TGTGCCAGCAGTGAAGGTGCAGTCTCCGGGCAGCCCCAGCATTTT.